Given below is one TCR beta chain in context. The antigen it binds to is not known. No per-base quality is available; no much larger clone lies one base away. The listed sequencing device is Illumina HiSeq 1500. In TCRdb, the public reads were trimmed at Q25 with fastp and aligned with MiXCR, with productive beta chains retained. All rows with the same CDR3 protein become a single entry with the most common DNA and genes. The sample table lists approximately 990,000 distinct CDR3 sequences, about a third of them with a count of one. More than 12% of the sample comes from the top ten. The data derive from a study of T cell repertoires in cytomegalovirus infection (dated by TCRdb to between 2018 and 2020). For the study in its entirety: The peptide stimulations were aimed at well-studied HLA-B-restricted epitopes as well as recently identified HLA-C-restricted CMV epitopes, whose presentation resists viral immunomodulation. Donor HLA type was relevant to the analysis, as public TCR beta signatures indicated carriage of CMV infection together with the matching HLA type. What the study reported, not specific to this receptor: The ex vivo response was dominated by HLA-C-restricted CMV-specific TCR beta clonotypes, which also provided the single most frequent clonotype in two of eight donors. In both this cohort and an independent approximately 400-donor cohort, the cumulative frequency of public TCR beta family members distinguished carriers of CMV infection plus the relevant HLA type.

The treatment or condition label for this specimen denotes: in vitro stimulation with specific CMV peptide epitopes to enrich CMV-specific T cells. Reading from cysteine to phenylalanine, the CDR3 counts 14 amino acids. The DNA shown is the 42-base CDR3, in frame from base 1. CDR1 and CDR2, per the germline V gene (reference sequence), are MNHEY and SMNVEV. The junction shows trimming of 5 bases on V and 5 bases on J, plus 15 bases between the germline ends. The rearrangement combines TRBV27 with TRBJ1-1; the D gene lacks a confident call. The specimen was cultured CD8+ T cells from PBMCs, collected from culture after CMV antigen stimulation. The clonotype originates from a human donor in good health (CMV status not recorded). Some clones in this sample may be carry-over from other donors' samples. The CDR3 region: CASSVGVEGTEAFF. Read as DNA, the sequence is TGTGCCAGCAGTGTCGGGGTGGAAGGGACTGAAGCTTTCTTT.